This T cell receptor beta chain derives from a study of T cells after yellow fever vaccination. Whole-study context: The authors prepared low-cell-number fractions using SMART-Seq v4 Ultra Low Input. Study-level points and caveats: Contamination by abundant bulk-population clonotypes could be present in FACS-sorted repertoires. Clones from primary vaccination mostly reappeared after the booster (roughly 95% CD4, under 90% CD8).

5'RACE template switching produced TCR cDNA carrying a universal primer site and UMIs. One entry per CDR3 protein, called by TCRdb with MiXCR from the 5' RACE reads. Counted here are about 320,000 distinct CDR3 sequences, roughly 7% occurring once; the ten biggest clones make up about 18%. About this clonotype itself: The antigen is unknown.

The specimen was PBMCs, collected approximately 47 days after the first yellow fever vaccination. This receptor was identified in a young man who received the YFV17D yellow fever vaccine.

CDR3 region: CSVDLNGAGELFF. In DNA form, the CDR3 reads TGCAGCGTTGATTTAAACGGCGCCGGGGAGCTGTTTTTT. This sequence joins TRBV29-1 and TRBJ2-2; D unresolved. V dropped 3 bases and J dropped 6 bases, with 11 bases sitting between them. Germline V gene data show CDR1 as SQVTM and CDR2 as ANQGSEA. This CDR3 contains 13 residues.